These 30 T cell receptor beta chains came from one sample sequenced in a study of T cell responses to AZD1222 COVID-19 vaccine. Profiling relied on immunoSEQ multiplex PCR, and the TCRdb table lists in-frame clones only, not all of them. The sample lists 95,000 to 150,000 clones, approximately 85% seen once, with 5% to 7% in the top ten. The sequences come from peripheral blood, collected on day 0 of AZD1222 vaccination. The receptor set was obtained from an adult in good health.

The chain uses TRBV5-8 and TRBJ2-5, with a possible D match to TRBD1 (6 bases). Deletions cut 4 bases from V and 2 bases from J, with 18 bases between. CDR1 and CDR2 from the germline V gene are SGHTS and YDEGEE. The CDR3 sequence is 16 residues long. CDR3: CASSPGTTMGQETQYF. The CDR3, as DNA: TGTGCCAGCAGCCCCGGGACAACGATGGGACAAGAGACCCAGTACTTC.

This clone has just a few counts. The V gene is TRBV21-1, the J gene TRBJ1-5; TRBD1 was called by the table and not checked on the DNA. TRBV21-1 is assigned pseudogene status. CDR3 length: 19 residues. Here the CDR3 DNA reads TGTGCCAGCAGCAAAACGCGGGTCAGGGGGGTATATAGCAATCAGCCCCAGCATTTT. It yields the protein CASSKTRVRGVYSNQPQHF.

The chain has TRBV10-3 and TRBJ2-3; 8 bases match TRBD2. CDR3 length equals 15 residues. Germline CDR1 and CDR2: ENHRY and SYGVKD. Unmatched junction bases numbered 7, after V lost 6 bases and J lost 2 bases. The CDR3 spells CAISYSSGITDTQYF. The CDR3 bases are TGTGCCATCAGCTACAGTAGCGGGATCACAGATACGCAGTATTTT.

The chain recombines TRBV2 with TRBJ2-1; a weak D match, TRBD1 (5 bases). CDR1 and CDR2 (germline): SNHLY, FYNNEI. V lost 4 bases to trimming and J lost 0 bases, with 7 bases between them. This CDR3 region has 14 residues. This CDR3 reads CASSAQGSYNEQFF. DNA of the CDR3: TGTGCCAGCAGTGCTCAGGGCTCCTACAATGAGCAGTTCTTC.

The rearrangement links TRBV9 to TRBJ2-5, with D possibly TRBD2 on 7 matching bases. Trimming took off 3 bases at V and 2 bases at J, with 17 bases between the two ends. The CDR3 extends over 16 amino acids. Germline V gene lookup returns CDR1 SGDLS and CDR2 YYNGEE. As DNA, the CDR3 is TGTGCCAGCAGCGGGGAGGGGGGGGCATCTCAAGAGACCCAGTACTTC. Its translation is CASSGEGGASQETQYF.

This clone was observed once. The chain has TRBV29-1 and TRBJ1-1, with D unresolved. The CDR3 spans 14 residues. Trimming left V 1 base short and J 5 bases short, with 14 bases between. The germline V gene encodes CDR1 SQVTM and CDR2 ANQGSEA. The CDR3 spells CSVEVGGFRTEAFF. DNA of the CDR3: TGCAGCGTTGAAGTTGGAGGGTTCCGTACTGAAGCTTTCTTT.

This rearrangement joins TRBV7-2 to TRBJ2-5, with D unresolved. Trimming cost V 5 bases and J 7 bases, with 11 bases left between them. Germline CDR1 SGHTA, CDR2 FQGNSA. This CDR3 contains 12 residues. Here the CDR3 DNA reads TGTGCCAGCAGCCGATCACTGGGGACCCAGTACTTC. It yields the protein CASSRSLGTQYF.

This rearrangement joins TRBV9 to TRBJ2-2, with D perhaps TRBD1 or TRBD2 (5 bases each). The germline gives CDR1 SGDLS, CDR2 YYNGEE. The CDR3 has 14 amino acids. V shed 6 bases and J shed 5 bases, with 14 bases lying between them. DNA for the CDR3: TGTGCCAGCACCGGGGACCCAGGGACCGGGGAGCTGTTTTTT. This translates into CASTGDPGTGELFF.

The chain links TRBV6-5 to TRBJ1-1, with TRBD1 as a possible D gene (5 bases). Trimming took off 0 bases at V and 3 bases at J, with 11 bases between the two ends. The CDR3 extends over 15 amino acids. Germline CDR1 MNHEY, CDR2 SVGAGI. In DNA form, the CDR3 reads TGTGCCAGCAGTTACTCGAGAGGGGCTGACACTGAAGCTTTCTTT. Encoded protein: CASSYSRGADTEAFF.

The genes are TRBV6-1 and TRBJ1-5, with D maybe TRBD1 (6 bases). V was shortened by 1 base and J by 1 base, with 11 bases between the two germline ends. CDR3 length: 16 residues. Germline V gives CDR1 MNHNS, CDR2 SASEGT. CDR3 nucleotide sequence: TGTGCCAGCAGTGAAGGAGGGGGTGGGAGCAATCAGCCCCAGCATTTT. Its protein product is CASSEGGGGSNQPQHF.

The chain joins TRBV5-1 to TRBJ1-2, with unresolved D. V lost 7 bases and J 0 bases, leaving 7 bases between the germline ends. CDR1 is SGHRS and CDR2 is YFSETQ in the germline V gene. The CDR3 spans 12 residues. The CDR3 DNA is TGCGCCAGCCGCTCCTCTAACTATGGCTACACCTTC. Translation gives CASRSSNYGYTF.

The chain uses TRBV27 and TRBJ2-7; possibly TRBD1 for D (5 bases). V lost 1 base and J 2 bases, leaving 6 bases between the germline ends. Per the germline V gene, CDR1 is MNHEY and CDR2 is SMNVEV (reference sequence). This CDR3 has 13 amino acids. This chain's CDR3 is CASSLLGAYEQYF. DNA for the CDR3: TGTGCCAGCAGTTTATTAGGGGCCTACGAGCAGTACTTC.

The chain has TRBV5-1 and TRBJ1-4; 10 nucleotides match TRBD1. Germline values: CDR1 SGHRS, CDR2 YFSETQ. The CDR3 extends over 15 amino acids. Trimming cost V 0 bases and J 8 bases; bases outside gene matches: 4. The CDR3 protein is CASSLEGTGVEKLFF. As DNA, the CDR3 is TGCGCCAGCAGCTTGGAGGGGACAGGGGTCGAAAAACTGTTTTTT.

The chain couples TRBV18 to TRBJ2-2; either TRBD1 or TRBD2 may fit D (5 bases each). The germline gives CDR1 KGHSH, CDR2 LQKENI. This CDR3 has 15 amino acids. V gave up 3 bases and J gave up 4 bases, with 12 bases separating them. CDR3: CASSPSLGTTGELFF. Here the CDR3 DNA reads TGTGCCAGCTCACCCTCCCTAGGGACCACCGGGGAGCTGTTTTTT. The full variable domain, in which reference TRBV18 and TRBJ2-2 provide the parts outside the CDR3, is NAGVMQNPRHLVRRRGQEARLRCSPMKGHSHVYWYRQLPEEGLKFMVYLQKENIIDESGMPKERFSAEFPKEGPSILRIQQVVRGDSAAYFCASSPSLGTTGELFFGEGSRLTVL.

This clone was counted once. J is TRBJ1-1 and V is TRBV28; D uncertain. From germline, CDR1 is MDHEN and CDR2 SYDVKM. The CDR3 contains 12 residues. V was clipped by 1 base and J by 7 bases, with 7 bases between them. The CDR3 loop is CASSLFQVEAFF. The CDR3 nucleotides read TGTGCCAGCAGTTTATTCCAAGTTGAAGCTTTCTTT. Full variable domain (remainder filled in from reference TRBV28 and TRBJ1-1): DVKVTQSSRYLVKRTGEKVFLECVQDMDHENMFWYRQDPGLGLRLIYFSYDVKMKEKGDIPEGYSVSREKKERFSLILESASTNQTSMYLCASSLFQVEAFFGQGTRLTVV.

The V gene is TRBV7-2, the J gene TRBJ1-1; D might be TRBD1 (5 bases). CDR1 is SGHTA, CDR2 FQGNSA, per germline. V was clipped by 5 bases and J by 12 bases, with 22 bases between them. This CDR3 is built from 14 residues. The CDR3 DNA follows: TGTGCCAGCAGCAGCGGCAGCGGGTCCCAGGGAACTTTCTTT. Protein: CASSSGSGSQGTFF.

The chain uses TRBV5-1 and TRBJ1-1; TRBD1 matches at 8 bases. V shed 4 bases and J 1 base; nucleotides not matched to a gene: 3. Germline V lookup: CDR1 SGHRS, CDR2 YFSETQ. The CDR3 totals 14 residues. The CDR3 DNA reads TGCGCCAGCAGCCGGACAGGGTGGAACACTGAAGCTTTCTTT. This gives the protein CASSRTGWNTEAFF.

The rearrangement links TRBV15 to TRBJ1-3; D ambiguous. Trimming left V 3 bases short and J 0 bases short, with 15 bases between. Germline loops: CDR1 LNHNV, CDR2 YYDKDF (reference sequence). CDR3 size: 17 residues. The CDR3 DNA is TGTGCCACCAGCAGGGGCGGTTGGTCCGGCTCTGGAAACACCATATATTTT. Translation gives CATSRGGWSGSGNTIYF.

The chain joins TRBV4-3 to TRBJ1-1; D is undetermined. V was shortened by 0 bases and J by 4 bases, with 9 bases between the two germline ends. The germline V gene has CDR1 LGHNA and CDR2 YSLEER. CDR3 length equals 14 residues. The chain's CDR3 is CASSQDSSPTEAFF. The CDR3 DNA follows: TGCGCCAGCAGCCAAGATAGCAGCCCCACTGAAGCTTTCTTT.

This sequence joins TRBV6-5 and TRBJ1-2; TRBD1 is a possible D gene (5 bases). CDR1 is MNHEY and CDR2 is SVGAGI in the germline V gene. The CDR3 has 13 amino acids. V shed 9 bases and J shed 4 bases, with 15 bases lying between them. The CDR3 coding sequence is TGTGCCAGTGGGGAAGGGGCCCTCTATGGCTACACCTTC. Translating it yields CASGEGALYGYTF.

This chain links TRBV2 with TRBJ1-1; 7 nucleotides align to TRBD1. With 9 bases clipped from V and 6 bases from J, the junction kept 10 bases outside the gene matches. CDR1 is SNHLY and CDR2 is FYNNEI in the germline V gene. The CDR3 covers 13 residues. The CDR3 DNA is TGTGCCAGACACCCGACAGGGTCGGCTGAAGCTTTCTTT. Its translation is CARHPTGSAEAFF.

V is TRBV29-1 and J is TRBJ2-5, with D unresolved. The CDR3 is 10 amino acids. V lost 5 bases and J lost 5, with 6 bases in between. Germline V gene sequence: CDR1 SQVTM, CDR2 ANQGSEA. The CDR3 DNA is TGCAGCGTTCTATACGAGACCCAGTACTTC. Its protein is CSVLYETQYF. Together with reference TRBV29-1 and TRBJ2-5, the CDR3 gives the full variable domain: SAVISQKPSRDICQRGTSLTIQCQVDSQVTMMFWYRQQPGQSLTLIATANQGSEATYESGFVIDKFPISRPNLTFSTLTVSNMSPEDSSIYLCSVLYETQYFGPGTRLLVL.

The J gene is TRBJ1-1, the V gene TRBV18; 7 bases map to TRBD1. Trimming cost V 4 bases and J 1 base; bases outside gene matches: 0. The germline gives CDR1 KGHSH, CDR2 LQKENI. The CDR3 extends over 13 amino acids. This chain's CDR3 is CASSQGANTEAFF. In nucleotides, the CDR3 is TGTGCCAGCTCACAGGGGGCGAACACTGAAGCTTTCTTT.

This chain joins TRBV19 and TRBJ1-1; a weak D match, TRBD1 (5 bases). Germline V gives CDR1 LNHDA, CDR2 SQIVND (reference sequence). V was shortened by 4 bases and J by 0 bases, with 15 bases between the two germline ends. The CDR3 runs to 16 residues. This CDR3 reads CASSTPGGSMNTEAFF. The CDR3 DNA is TGTGCCAGTAGTACCCCGGGGGGGTCAATGAACACTGAAGCTTTCTTT.

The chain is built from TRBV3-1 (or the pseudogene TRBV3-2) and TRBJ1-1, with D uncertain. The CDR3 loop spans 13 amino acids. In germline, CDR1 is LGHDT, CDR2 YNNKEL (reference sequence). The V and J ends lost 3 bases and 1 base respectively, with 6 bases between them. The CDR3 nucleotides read TGTGCCAGCAGCCATAACAGGAACACTGAAGCTTTCTTT. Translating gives CASSHNRNTEAFF.

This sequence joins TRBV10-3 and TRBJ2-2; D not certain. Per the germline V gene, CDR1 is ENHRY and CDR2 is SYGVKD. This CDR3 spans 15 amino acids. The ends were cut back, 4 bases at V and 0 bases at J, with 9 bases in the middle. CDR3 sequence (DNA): TGTGCCATCAGTGTAAGTCACGCGAACACCGGGGAGCTGTTTTTT. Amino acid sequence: CAISVSHANTGELFF.

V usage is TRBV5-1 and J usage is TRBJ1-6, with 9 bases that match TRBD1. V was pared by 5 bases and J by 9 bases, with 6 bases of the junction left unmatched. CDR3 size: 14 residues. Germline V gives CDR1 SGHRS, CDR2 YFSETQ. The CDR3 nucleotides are TGCGCCAGCAGTCCGGGACAGGGAGTTTCACCCCTCCACTTT. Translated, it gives CASSPGQGVSPLHF.

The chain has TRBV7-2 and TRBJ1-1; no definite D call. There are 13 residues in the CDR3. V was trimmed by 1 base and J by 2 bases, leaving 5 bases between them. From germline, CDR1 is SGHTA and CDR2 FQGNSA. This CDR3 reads CASSLEGNTEAFF. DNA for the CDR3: TGTGCCAGCAGCTTAGAGGGAAACACTGAAGCTTTCTTT.

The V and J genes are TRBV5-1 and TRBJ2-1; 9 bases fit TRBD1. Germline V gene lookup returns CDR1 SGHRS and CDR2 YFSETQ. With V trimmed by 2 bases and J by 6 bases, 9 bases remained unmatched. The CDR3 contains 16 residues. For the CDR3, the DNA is TGCGCCAGCAGCTTTATGGCGACAGGGGGGTCCAATGAGCAGTTCTTC. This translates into CASSFMATGGSNEQFF.

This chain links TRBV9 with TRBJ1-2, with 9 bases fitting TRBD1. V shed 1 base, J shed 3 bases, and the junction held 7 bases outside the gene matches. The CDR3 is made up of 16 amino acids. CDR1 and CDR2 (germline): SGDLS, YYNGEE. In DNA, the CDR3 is TGTGCCAGCAGCGTAACTACAGGGGGCGACCACTATGGCTACACCTTC. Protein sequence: CASSVTTGGDHYGYTF.